This TCR beta chain was identified during a study of radiotherapy plus CTLA-4 blockade in lung cancer. At the level of the study: Objective responses were observed in 18% of patients, and disease control was achieved by roughly 30%.

The repertoire was sequenced with immunoSEQ multiplex PCR; TCRdb's copy has only in-frame clones and lacks some. The profile covers about 110,000 clones, with 81% appearing a single time and about 3.3% taken by the ten largest. CDR3 length equals 13 residues. The V end was cut by 4 bases, the J end by 2 bases, with 9 bases between. Germline V gene lookup returns CDR1 SGHRS and CDR2 YFSETQ. The TCR comes from a human donor with non-small cell lung cancer that progressed on radiotherapy plus ipilimumab. Some clones in this sample may be carry-over from other donors' samples. Specimen: peripheral blood, collected from a patient treated with radiotherapy plus ipilimumab. V and J are TRBV5-1 and TRBJ1-1, with D uncertain. The CDR3 DNA is TGCGCCAGCAGCCCCCAGGTTAACACTGAAGCTTTCTTT. Protein product: CASSPQVNTEAFF.